The present entry profiles one T cell receptor (beta chain) with its context. The antigen is unknown. The table came from immunoSEQ multiplex PCR; TCRdb's copy has only in-frame clones and leaves some out. The sample lists roughly 120,000 clones, about 89% occurring once. The record originates from a study of T cell responses to AZD1222 COVID-19 vaccine. V dropped 2 bases and J dropped 2 bases, with 9 bases sitting between them. In germline, CDR1 is KGHDR, CDR2 SFDVKD. This CDR3 has 15 amino acids. Study-wide results and limits: CD4 TCRs covered the whole spike, strongest at regions 160-218 and 743-854. In the spike-specific TCR repertoire, nearly half reportedly target unmutated variant regions. Two AZD1222 administrations were followed by greater Spike-specific TCR breadth and depth. Most donors were white British and more were female, and clonal diversity was possibly underestimated.

The sequencing used peripheral blood, collected 28 days after the second AZD1222 dose. This receptor was taken from an adult who received the AZD1222 COVID-19 vaccine. V usage is TRBV24-1 and J usage is TRBJ2-4; D remains ambiguous. The CDR3 DNA reads as TGTGCCACCAGTGATTCACGATCGTCCAAAAACATTCAGTACTTC. Translated, it gives CATSDSRSSKNIQYF.